The next 10 T cell receptor beta chains were all read from a single sample in a study of cytomegalovirus exposure and HLA in healthy donors (dated by TCRdb to 2017 to 2019). Libraries were prepared through the immunoSEQ multiplex PCR assay. For the multiplex PCR, a mixture combining 60 forward primers for TCR Vbeta segments and 13 reverse primers for TCR Jbeta segments was used. Drawn from immuneACCESS, this table holds only the in-frame rearrangements with V and J called that TCRdb kept. Clones are partly lost; checked studies trace under half to an unresolved V gene and leave the rest unexplained. This sample comprises 160,000 or so clones, just under 80% of them detected only once. In total, the top ten clones hold more than 6% of the sample. The sequencing sample was made of PBMCs. The receptors derive from a woman aged 40 to 55 in good health and CMV-seropositive.

The rearrangement uses TRBV7-3 and TRBJ2-2; a possible D gene is TRBD2 (6 bases). The CDR3 sequence is 15 residues long. The V gene's germline CDR1 is SGHTA and CDR2 FQGTGA. V lost 2 bases and J lost 1, with 8 bases in between. CDR3 sequence: CASSLVSGNTGELFF. The CDR3 bases are TGTGCCAGCAGCTTAGTTAGCGGGAACACCGGGGAGCTGTTTTTT.

This chain links TRBV28 with TRBJ2-2; 9 positions agree with TRBD2. The CDR3 is 16 residues long. Per germline, CDR1 MDHEN and CDR2 SYDVKM. With 2 bases clipped from V and 6 bases from J, the junction kept 7 bases outside the gene matches. The CDR3 DNA follows: TGTGCCAGCAGTTTACCCGGGACTAGCCCTTCCGGGGAGCTGTTTTTT. Translating it yields CASSLPGTSPSGELFF.

CDR3 sequence reads: CAWKRDRGYADTQYF. CDR3 nucleotide sequence: TGTGCCTGGAAGAGGGACAGGGGGTATGCAGATACGCAGTATTTT. The chain recombines TRBV30 with TRBJ2-3; 11 bases are a match to TRBD1. The CDR3 loop spans 15 amino acids. V shed 4 bases and J 4 bases; nucleotides not matched to a gene: 7. Germline assignment: CDR1 GTSNPN and CDR2 SVGIG (reference sequence).

The chain links TRBV7-8 to TRBJ1-1; D gene uncertain. V lost 5 bases and J 4 bases, leaving 14 bases between the germline ends. There are 14 residues in the CDR3. Looked up from germline, CDR1 is SGHVS and CDR2 is FQNEAQ. This CDR3 reads CASSPRGGPTEAFF. The CDR3 DNA is TGTGCCAGCAGCCCCCGGGGAGGCCCCACTGAAGCTTTCTTT.

This chain links TRBV27 with TRBJ1-2; D might be TRBD1 (5 bases). This CDR3 comprises 13 residues. Germline values: CDR1 MNHEY, CDR2 SMNVEV (reference sequence). The V end lost 6 bases, the J end lost 2 bases, and 10 bases lay between the germline ends. CDR3 bases: TGTGCCAGCAGATTAGACAGAAACTATGGCTACACCTTC. This codes for CASRLDRNYGYTF.

The chain is built from TRBV10-3 and TRBJ1-6, with 10 bases aligning to TRBD1. Germline CDR1 is ENHRY and CDR2 is SYGVKD. This CDR3 comprises 14 residues. The trim removed 6 bases at V and 9 bases at J, leaving 5 bases unmatched. In DNA, the CDR3 is TGTGCCATCAGGGGACAGGGGTTTGGTTCACCCCTCCACTTT. It is translated as CAIRGQGFGSPLHF.

The chain carries TRBV5-1 and TRBJ1-4; 9 nucleotides agree with TRBD1. The germline CDR1 and CDR2 sequences are SGHRS and YFSETQ. J was trimmed by 4 bases and V by 1 base; bases with no gene match: 5. The CDR3 is 16 residues long. CDR3 protein: CASSLTPTGGNEKLFF. The CDR3, as DNA: TGCGCCAGCAGCTTGACTCCGACAGGGGGTAATGAAAAACTGTTTTTT.

The CDR3 reads CASSYSIREGEKLFF. The CDR3 DNA is TGTGCCAGCAGTTACTCGATCAGGGAGGGTGAAAAACTGTTTTTT. The genes are TRBV6-5 and TRBJ1-4, with D perhaps matching TRBD1 (5 bases). V dropped 0 bases and J dropped 7 bases, with 12 bases sitting between them. The CDR3 contains 15 residues. Per germline, CDR1 MNHEY and CDR2 SVGAGI.

This chain links TRBV28 with TRBJ1-1; D not resolved. The CDR3 length is 15 residues. Germline V CDR1 and CDR2: MDHEN, SYDVKM. The V end lost 3 bases, the J end lost 4 bases, and 15 bases lay between the germline ends. Here the CDR3 DNA reads TGTGCCAGCAGTTTTTTACGGGGAAGGTTCACTGAAGCTTTCTTT. Its protein product is CASSFLRGRFTEAFF.

The rearrangement links TRBV7-8 to TRBJ1-1; 7 nucleotides align to TRBD1. From germline, CDR1 is SGHVS and CDR2 FQNEAQ. Trimming took 5 bases from V and 1 from J; bases not matched to a gene: 13. The CDR3 contains 17 residues. The CDR3 is CASSIIPGRQGNTEAFF. The CDR3 nucleotides read TGTGCCAGCAGCATTATACCGGGTAGACAGGGGAACACTGAAGCTTTCTTT.